Given below is one TCR beta chain in context. The antigen remains unidentified. PBMCs served as the source from which CD4+ and CD8+ T cells were sorted. The data belong to a study of CD8+ T cells in alopecia areata. The authors extracted RNA and reverse transcribed it into cDNA as the sequencing template. TCRdb's table, derived via immunoSEQ multiplex PCR, lists solely in-frame clones and lacks some. Here the sample spans 150,000 or so clones, more than 45% being singletons. The CDR3 sequence is 14 residues long. The germline V and J ends were trimmed by 6 bases and 3 bases, with 12 bases remaining between them. The germline V gene encodes CDR1 MNHEY and CDR2 SVGAGI. Overall study findings and caveats: Relative to mice, TCR sharing across patients was less clear, a difference possibly HLA-related.

The chain links TRBV6-5 to TRBJ1-5, with a possible D match to TRBD1 (6 bases). The starting material was CD8+ T cells sorted from blood, obtained at week 0. This TCR was recovered from a human donor with alopecia areata. The CDR3 is CASSSDRLNQPQHF. The CDR3 coding sequence is TGTGCCAGCAGCTCAGACAGGCTCAATCAGCCCCAGCATTTT.